Presented here are 21 T cell receptor beta chains from one specimen sequenced in a study of blood T cell repertoires in COVID-19. The assay was immunoSEQ multiplex PCR, and TCRdb's table has in-frame clones only and misses some. The table includes 200,000 to 250,000 clones, 80% to 85% detected once. The sequenced sample was PBMCs or T cells enriched from blood (not recorded which). The receptors were gathered from a woman between 40 and 55 years old who had recovered from COVID-19.

This clone occurred once. The chain is built from TRBV19 and TRBJ2-2; TRBD2 is a possible D gene (6 bases). V lost 1 base to trimming and J lost 6 bases, with 15 bases between them. The CDR3 sequence is 16 residues long. Germline V gives CDR1 LNHDA, CDR2 SQIVND (reference sequence). The CDR3 here is CASSIGRVGSAGELFF. DNA for the CDR3: TGTGCCAGTAGTATAGGGAGGGTTGGATCGGCCGGGGAGCTGTTTTTT.

The V gene is TRBV6-1, the J gene TRBJ1-3, with 7 bases lining up with TRBD1. From germline, CDR1 is MNHNS and CDR2 SASEGT. V shed 3 bases and J 3 bases; nucleotides not matched to a gene: 11. The CDR3 extends over 17 amino acids. CDR3 DNA: TGTGCCAGCAGTGACACAACAGGGGCAGGTCTTGGAAACACCATATATTTT. Residues: CASSDTTGAGLGNTIYF.

The chain couples TRBV21-1 to TRBJ2-7; TRBD2, the table's D call, lacks a check against the DNA. TRBV21-1 is classified as a pseudogene. The CDR3 runs to 17 residues. DNA of the CDR3: TGTGCCAGCAGCAAAGGGTTACTAGCGGGAGGGACCTACGAGCAGTACGTC. It is translated as CASSKGLLAGGTYEQYV.

CDR3 sequence (DNA): TGTGCTAGTGGTTTGGTACTGACAGGGGCGAACACCGGGGAGCTGTTTTTT. This gives the protein CASGLVLTGANTGELFF. This chain links TRBV12-5 with TRBJ2-2; 8 nucleotides agree with TRBD1. Unmatched junction bases numbered 3, after V lost 0 bases and J lost 0 bases. This CDR3 contains 17 residues. Per the germline V gene, CDR1 is LGHNT and CDR2 is FRNRAP.

This clone was observed a handful of times. This rearrangement joins TRBV7-2 to TRBJ2-3; 7 positions match TRBD2. CDR3 length: 17 residues. Per the germline V gene, CDR1 is SGHTA and CDR2 is FQGNSA. J lost 2 bases, V lost 1 base, and 9 bases had no gene match. The CDR3 DNA sequence: TGTGCCAGCAGCTTAGTTAGGGCTAGCGGAGTCACAGATACGCAGTATTTT. This sequence encodes CASSLVRASGVTDTQYF.

The rearrangement joins TRBV6-6 to TRBJ1-1, with 7 bases matching TRBD1. The CDR3 contains 15 residues. V lost 6 bases, J lost 1 base, and 8 bases stayed unmatched. Per the germline V gene, CDR1 is MNHNY and CDR2 is SVGAGI (reference sequence). The CDR3 loop reads CASSPRGTENTEAFF. CDR3 bases: TGTGCCAGCAGCCCCAGGGGGACGGAGAACACTGAAGCTTTCTTT.

Concerning this clone: An end of the junction does not agree with germline; a read error may underlie this. The CDR3 nucleotides are TGTGCCAGCAGTTACGAGGTCGGACTTGATTTT. Its translation is CASSYEVGLDF. V and J are TRBV6-2 or TRBV6-3 and TRBJ2-3; weak D call: TRBD2 (5 bases). The germline CDR1 and CDR2 sequences are MNHEY and SVGEGT. There are 11 residues in the CDR3.

This clone has only one observation. V gene TRBV2 combines with J gene TRBJ2-1; possible D gene TRBD2, 6 bases. The CDR3 is made up of 12 amino acids. In germline, CDR1 is SNHLY, CDR2 FYNNEI. With 7 bases removed from V and 7 bases from J, the gap between germline ends came to 11 bases. CDR3 sequence reads: CASNSGRNEQFF. The CDR3 bases are TGTGCCAGCAACTCGGGGAGGAATGAGCAGTTCTTC.

The rearrangement joins TRBV7-2 to TRBJ1-2, with 7 bases lining up with TRBD1. CDR1 and CDR2 from the germline V gene are SGHTA and FQGNSA. This CDR3 is built from 14 residues. With V trimmed by 5 bases and J by 0 bases, 3 bases remained unmatched. The CDR3 sequence: CASSPGQANYGYTF. In DNA form, the CDR3 reads TGTGCCAGCAGCCCCGGACAGGCTAACTATGGCTACACCTTC.

The chain is built from TRBV7-2 and TRBJ1-2; a weak D match, TRBD1 (5 bases). CDR1 SGHTA and CDR2 FQGNSA come from the germline V gene. V was cut by 7 bases and J by 4 bases, with 13 bases left in between. CDR3 length: 13 residues. This chain's CDR3 is CASTEDSPYGYTF. CDR3 DNA sequence: TGTGCCAGCACCGAAGACAGTCCCTATGGCTACACCTTC.

The rearrangement joins TRBV2 to TRBJ2-3, with no clear D. This CDR3 has 16 amino acids. Germline CDR1 is SNHLY and CDR2 is FYNNEI. V was trimmed by 2 bases and J by 0 bases, leaving 12 bases between them. The CDR3 DNA is TGTGCCAGCAGTGAATTTACAGTTCTTAGCACAGATACGCAGTATTTT. Translating it yields CASSEFTVLSTDTQYF.

V and J are TRBV18 and TRBJ2-7; perhaps TRBD2 as D (6 bases). The ends were cut back, 5 bases at V and 0 bases at J, with 14 bases in the middle. The CDR3 totals 15 residues. The germline V gene has CDR1 KGHSH and CDR2 LQKENI. The CDR3 is CASSGGAGSSYEQYF. The CDR3 region has the DNA TGTGCCAGCTCAGGGGGAGCGGGTAGCTCCTACGAGCAGTACTTC.

The V gene is TRBV6-4, the J gene TRBJ2-7, with D tentatively TRBD2 (6 bases). Germline V CDR1 and CDR2: MRHNA, SNTAGT. This CDR3 has 15 amino acids. V dropped 2 bases and J dropped 3 bases, with 14 bases sitting between them. CDR3: CASSDPAGRFYEQYF. The DNA for the CDR3 is TGTGCCAGCAGTGACCCCGCGGGGAGATTCTACGAGCAGTACTTC.

This chain links TRBV27 with TRBJ2-7; 8 bases map to TRBD2. Trimming at V came to 4 bases and at J to 0 bases, leaving 5 bases not matched to a gene. Germline CDR1 and CDR2: MNHEY and SMNVEV (reference sequence). The CDR3 is 15 amino acids. CDR3 amino acids: CASSSNSGISYEQYF. The CDR3, as DNA: TGTGCCAGCAGTTCGAATAGCGGGATCTCCTACGAGCAGTACTTC.

The CDR3 bases are TGTGCCATCAGTGAGTCGATTCCAGGGGGCAGGGAGACCCAGTACTTC. This sequence encodes CAISESIPGGRETQYF. The V call is TRBV10-3, the J call TRBJ2-5; 8 bases match TRBD1. The CDR3 has 16 residues. CDR1 and CDR2 from the germline V gene are ENHRY and SYGVKD. The V segment lost 0 bases and the J segment 5 bases; nucleotides outside the gene matches: 8.

The chain combines TRBV30 with TRBJ2-6; TRBD1 matches 7 bases. Unmatched junction bases numbered 4, after V lost 2 bases and J lost 0 bases. The CDR3 length is 16 residues. The V gene's germline CDR1 is GTSNPN and CDR2 SVGIG (reference sequence). This chain's CDR3 is CAWSRGQGSGANVLTF. CDR3 DNA sequence: TGTGCCTGGAGTAGGGGGCAGGGCTCTGGGGCCAACGTCCTGACTTTC.

The rearrangement joins TRBV5-6 to TRBJ2-4; TRBD2 might be the D (5 bases). Per germline, CDR1 SGHDT and CDR2 YYEEEE. CDR3 size: 15 residues. Trimming pared 6 bases from V and 1 base from J, leaving 14 bases between. The CDR3 here is CASTVRDGAKNIQYF. In DNA, the CDR3 is TGTGCCAGCACCGTGAGGGATGGGGCCAAAAACATTCAGTACTTC.

This clone showed up just a few times. The rearrangement joins TRBV5-1 to TRBJ2-1; 8 bases agree with TRBD2. Germline V gives CDR1 SGHRS, CDR2 YFSETQ. The CDR3 spans 14 residues. V dropped 7 bases and J dropped 3; count of bases not matched to a gene: 6. The CDR3 region has the DNA TGCGCCAGCGCACCTAGCGGGCTCTACAATGAGCAGTTCTTC. This codes for CASAPSGLYNEQFF.

The chain carries TRBV10-3 and TRBJ1-3; D call uncertain. Germline V gives CDR1 ENHRY, CDR2 SYGVKD. The CDR3 has 14 residues. V lost 6 bases to trimming and J lost 0 bases, with 9 bases between them. For the CDR3, the DNA is TGTGCCATCAGGAACAGCCTCTCTGGAAACACCATATATTTT. As protein: CAIRNSLSGNTIYF.

V usage is TRBV7-3 and J usage is TRBJ2-6, with D possibly being TRBD2 (6 bases). CDR3 length equals 18 residues. V was clipped by 1 base and J by 5 bases, with 18 bases between them. Germline V CDR1 and CDR2: SGHTA, FQGTGA. The CDR3 here is CASSLIKTEGYWANVLTF. In DNA form, the CDR3 reads TGTGCCAGCAGCTTAATAAAAACGGAGGGCTATTGGGCCAACGTCCTGACTTTC.

This chain links TRBV28 with TRBJ1-1; D not resolved. Trimming cost V 5 bases and J 4 bases, with 14 bases left between them. This CDR3 is built from 14 residues. The germline V gene has CDR1 MDHEN and CDR2 SYDVKM. This CDR3 reads CASSTPARSTEAFF. The CDR3 DNA sequence: TGTGCCAGCAGTACTCCAGCTAGGAGCACTGAAGCTTTCTTT.